Listed below are T cell receptor beta chains from one sample, sequenced in a study of control samples from healthy donors and cancer patients. TCRdb's table, derived via immunoSEQ multiplex PCR, lists solely in-frame clones and lacks some. The sample gives roughly 89,000 clones, about nine tenths of which show up once; roughly a sixth is in the top ten. The sequencing sample was made of blood. Receptors were obtained from a man aged 50-59 years in good health. Each CDR3 is given without its conserved first and last residue.

j_gene,v_gene,len,CDR3aa
TRBJ2-1,TRBV4-1,13,ASSQDPGSASRKF
TRBJ2-5,TRBV5-4,12,ASSLRDRGETQY
TRBJ2-4,TRBV5-1,9,ASKTGNIQY
TRBJ1-4,TRBV14,11,ASSPHTQEKLF
TRBJ1-4,TRBV2,11,ASSDQGKEKLF
TRBJ2-3,TRBV2,12,ASIQMGGGHTQY
TRBJ1-1,TRBV7-9,11,ASSLGISREAF
TRBJ1-1,TRBV18,11,ASSPGWDTEAF
TRBJ1-3,TRBV7-2,12,ASSLASSGNTIY
TRBJ1-6,TRBV6-2/TRBV6-3,14,ASSYPPGHANSPLH
TRBJ1-6,TRBV7-2,13,ASSSPGHTNSPLH
TRBJ2-3,TRBV10-3,12,AIRAAGESDTQY
TRBJ1-2,TRBV12-3/TRBV12-4,10,ASRPRSYGYT
TRBJ2-7,TRBV29-1,12,SVDLSYPPYEQY
TRBJ1-5,TRBV27,13,ASSLGTGEDQPQH
TRBJ1-2,TRBV30,9,AWADRGGYT
TRBJ2-3,TRBV14,13,ASSQSRQTTDTQY
TRBJ1-1,TRBV9,13,ASSVLGGVNTEAF
TRBJ1-4,TRBV7-2,13,ASSPDGTGVEKLF
TRBJ1-1,TRBV7-2,9,ASSPRFEAF
TRBJ2-3,TRBV5-1,12,ASRPQGGTDTQY
TRBJ2-7,TRBV7-8,12,ASSFDRILYEQY
TRBJ2-3,TRBV6-5,11,ARYRGRPDTQY
TRBJ1-1,TRBV2,12,ASSDWSGDTEAF
TRBJ2-5,TRBV5-1,14,ASSLTLGTGQETQY
TRBJ2-5,TRBV14,10,ASSQVYETQY
TRBJ1-2,TRBV6-5,11,ASSAGQRYGYT
TRBJ2-2,TRBV11-3,15,ASSLATGGANTGELF
TRBJ2-4,TRBV4-1,10,ASSQDGLDQY
TRBJ2-3,TRBV6-5,10,ASGRLGDTQY
TRBJ1-4,TRBV7-2,14,ASSLGGSATNEKLF
TRBJ2-1,TRBV24-1,15,ATSDIGPGVPYNEQF
TRBJ1-1,TRBV6-5,10,ASIFMNTEAF
TRBJ1-5,TRBV3-1/TRBV3-2,13,ASSQDHRRNQPQH
TRBJ1-4,TRBV5-6,14,ASSLRGAGTNEKLF
TRBJ1-1,TRBV5-1,12,ASSPAATNTEAF
TRBJ2-7,TRBV20-1,9,SARAGNEQY
TRBJ2-7,TRBV7-9,12,ASSLGGRSYEQY
TRBJ2-7,TRBV2,11,ASQTGPPYEQY
TRBJ2-7,TRBV30,9,AWSQGYEQY
TRBJ1-1,TRBV6-5,11,ASTPGGQAEAF
TRBJ1-4,TRBV29-1,12,SVADSALNEKLF
TRBJ1-2,TRBV7-2,11,ASSSGQIYGYT
TRBJ2-3,TRBV5-1,13,ASSLVTGSTDTQY
TRBJ2-2,TRBV18,15,ASSPQWDNANTGELF
TRBJ1-4,TRBV9,9,ASKRDEKLF
TRBJ2-3,TRBV3-1/TRBV3-2,13,ASSPRTGLADTQY
TRBJ2-7,TRBV7-9,10,ASSPSLGEQY
TRBJ2-7,TRBV19,11,ASSIFDRYEQY
TRBJ1-1,TRBV6-5,13,ASRKGDILNTEAF
TRBJ1-1,TRBV7-8,11,ASSLAGYTEAF
TRBJ1-5,TRBV5-1,12,ASSLEGQGQPQH
TRBJ1-6,TRBV6-2/TRBV6-3,10,ASSYSKLPLH
TRBJ1-3,TRBV10-3,14,AISERGSIAGNTIY
TRBJ1-6,TRBV6-5,13,ASSFRTGSNSPLH
TRBJ1-2,TRBV18,13,ASSPKEKGAPGYT
TRBJ2-3,TRBV19,12,ASSRQEFTDTQY
TRBJ2-7,TRBV30,11,AWSVDRGNEQY
TRBJ1-2,TRBV5-1,13,ASSAGQNSNYGYT